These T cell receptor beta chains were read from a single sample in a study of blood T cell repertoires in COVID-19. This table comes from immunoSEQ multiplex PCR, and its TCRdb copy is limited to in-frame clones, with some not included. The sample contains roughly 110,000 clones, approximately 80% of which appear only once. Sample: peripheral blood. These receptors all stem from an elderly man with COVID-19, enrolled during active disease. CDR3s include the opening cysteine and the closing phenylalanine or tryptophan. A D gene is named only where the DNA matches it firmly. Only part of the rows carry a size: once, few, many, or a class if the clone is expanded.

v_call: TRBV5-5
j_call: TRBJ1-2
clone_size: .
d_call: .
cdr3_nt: TGTGCCAGCAGCTCATACAGTGGCTACACCTTC
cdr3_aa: CASSSYSGYTF

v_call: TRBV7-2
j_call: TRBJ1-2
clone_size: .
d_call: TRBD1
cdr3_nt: TGTGCCAGCAGCTTAGGGACAGGGGTATCCTATGGCTACACCTTC
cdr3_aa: CASSLGTGVSYGYTF

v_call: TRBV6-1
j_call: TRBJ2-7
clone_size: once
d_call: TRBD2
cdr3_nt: TGTGCCAGCAGTGACCCCCGGGTCACCGGGACTAGCGGGAGTCACGAGCAGTACTTC
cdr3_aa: CASSDPRVTGTSGSHEQYF

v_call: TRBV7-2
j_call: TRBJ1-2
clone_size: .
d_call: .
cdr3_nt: TGTGCCAGCCGGACAGCTGCTAACTATGGCTACACCTTC
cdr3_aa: CASRTAANYGYTF

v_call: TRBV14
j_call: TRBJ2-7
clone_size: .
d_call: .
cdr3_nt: TGTGCCAGCAGCCAACGGGGGGCCCCCTCCAGCGCTCAGTACTTC
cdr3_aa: CASSQRGAPSSAQYF

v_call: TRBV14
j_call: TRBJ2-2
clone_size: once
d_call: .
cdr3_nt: TGTGCCAGCAGCCAAGAGCGGGTGAACACCGGGGAGCTGTTTTTT
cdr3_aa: CASSQERVNTGELFF

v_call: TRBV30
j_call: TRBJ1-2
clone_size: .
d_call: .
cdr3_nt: TGTGCCTGGAGTGTACCCGACACTTTTAACTATGGCTACACCTTC
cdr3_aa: CAWSVPDTFNYGYTF

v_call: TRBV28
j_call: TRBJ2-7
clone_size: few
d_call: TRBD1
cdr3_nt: TGTGCCAGCAGTCTAGGGACAGGGCACTACGAGCAGTACTTC
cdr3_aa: CASSLGTGHYEQYF

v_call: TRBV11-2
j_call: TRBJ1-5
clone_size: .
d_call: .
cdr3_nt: TGTGCCAGCAGCTCAGACGCCAGGGGCATAGGCAATCAGCCCCAGCATTTT
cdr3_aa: CASSSDARGIGNQPQHF

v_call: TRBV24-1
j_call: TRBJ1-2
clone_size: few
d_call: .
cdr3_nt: TGTGCCACCAGTGATTTGCTCACATCTGGCTACACCTTC
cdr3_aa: CATSDLLTSGYTF

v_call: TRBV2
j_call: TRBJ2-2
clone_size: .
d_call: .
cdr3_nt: TGTGCCAGCAGTGACGGGGGTCGGACCGGGGAGCTGTTTTTT
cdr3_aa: CASSDGGRTGELFF

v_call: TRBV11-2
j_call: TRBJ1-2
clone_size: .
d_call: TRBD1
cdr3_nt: TGTGCCAGCAGCCAGGGGGGTAACTATGGCTACACCTTC
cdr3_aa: CASSQGGNYGYTF

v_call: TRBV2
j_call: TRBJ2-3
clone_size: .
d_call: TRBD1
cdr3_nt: TGTGCCAGCAGTCGACAGGGGGATTCGGGAGATACGCAGTATTTT
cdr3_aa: CASSRQGDSGDTQYF

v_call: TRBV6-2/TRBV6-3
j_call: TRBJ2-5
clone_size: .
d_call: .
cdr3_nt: TGTGCCAGCAGTCCCCAGGGGGAGACCCAGTACTTC
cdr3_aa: CASSPQGETQYF

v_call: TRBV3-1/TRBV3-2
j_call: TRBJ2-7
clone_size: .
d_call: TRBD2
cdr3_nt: TGTGCCAGCAGCCGGGGACGGGGGGAGGTCTACGAGCAGTACTTC
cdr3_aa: CASSRGRGEVYEQYF

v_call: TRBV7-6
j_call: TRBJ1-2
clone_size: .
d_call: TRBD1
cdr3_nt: TGTGCCAGCAGCCCTCGGGGGGGACAGGGGTCTAGTGGCTACACCTTC
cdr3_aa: CASSPRGGQGSSGYTF

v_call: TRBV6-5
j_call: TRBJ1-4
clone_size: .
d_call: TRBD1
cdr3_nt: TGTGCCAGCAGTTACGGGACAGGGCTGGGGGAAAAACTGTTTTTT
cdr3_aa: CASSYGTGLGEKLFF

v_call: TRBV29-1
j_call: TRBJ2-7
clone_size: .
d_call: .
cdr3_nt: TGCAGCGTTGAACTGCAGGGTACCTACGAGCAGTACTTC
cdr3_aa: CSVELQGTYEQYF

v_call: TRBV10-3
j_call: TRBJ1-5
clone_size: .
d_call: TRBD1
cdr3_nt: TGTGCCATCAGTCAGGGGGAGGGCAATCAGCCCCAGCATTTT
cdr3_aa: CAISQGEGNQPQHF

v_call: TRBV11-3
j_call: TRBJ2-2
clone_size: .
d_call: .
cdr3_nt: TGTGCCAGCAGCTTAAGACAAAACACCGGGGAGCTGTTTTTT
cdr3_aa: CASSLRQNTGELFF

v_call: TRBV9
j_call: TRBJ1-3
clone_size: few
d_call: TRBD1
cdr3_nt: TGTGCCAGCAGCGTAGCCCAGGGGGGTGGAAACACCATATATTTT
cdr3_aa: CASSVAQGGGNTIYF

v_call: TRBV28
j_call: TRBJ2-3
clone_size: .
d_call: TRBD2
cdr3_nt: TGTGCCAGCAGTCCCAGACTAGCGGGACGCACAGATACGCAGTATTTT
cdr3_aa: CASSPRLAGRTDTQYF

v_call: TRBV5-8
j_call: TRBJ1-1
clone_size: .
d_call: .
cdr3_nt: TGTGCCAGCAGCGCCGGGACATACAACACTGAAGCTTTCTTT
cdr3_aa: CASSAGTYNTEAFF

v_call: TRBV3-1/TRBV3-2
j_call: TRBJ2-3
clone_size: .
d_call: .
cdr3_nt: TGTGCCAGCAGCCTTTCAGGGGGGCCTTTATCTCCTAGCACAGATACGCAGTATTTT
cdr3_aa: CASSLSGGPLSPSTDTQYF

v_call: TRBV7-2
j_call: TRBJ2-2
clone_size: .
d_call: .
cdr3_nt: TGTGCCAGCAGTTACTCAGGCGGGGAGCTGTTTTTT
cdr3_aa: CASSYSGGELFF

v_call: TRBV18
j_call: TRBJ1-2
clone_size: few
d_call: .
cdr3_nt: TGTGCCAGCTCAAACACAGGAAACTATGGCTACACCTTC
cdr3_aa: CASSNTGNYGYTF

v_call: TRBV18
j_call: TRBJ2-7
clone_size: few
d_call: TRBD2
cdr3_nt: TGTGCCAGCTCACTAGCGGGAGGCCCCTACGAGCAGTACTTC
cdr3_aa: CASSLAGGPYEQYF

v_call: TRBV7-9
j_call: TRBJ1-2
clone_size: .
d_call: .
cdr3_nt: TGTGCCAGCAGCTTTTTAGACAGAATCGGCGGCTACACCTTC
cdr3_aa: CASSFLDRIGGYTF

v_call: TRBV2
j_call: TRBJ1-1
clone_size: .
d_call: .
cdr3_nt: TGTGCCAGCAGTGAGAGTAGAGACACTGAAGCTTTCTTT
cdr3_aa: CASSESRDTEAFF

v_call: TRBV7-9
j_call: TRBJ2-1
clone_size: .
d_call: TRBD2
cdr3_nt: TGTGCCAGCCTCCCCTCCGCGGGAGGAGGTGCTGAGCAGTTCTTC
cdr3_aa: CASLPSAGGGAEQFF

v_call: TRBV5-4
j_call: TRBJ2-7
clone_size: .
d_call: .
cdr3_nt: TGTGCCAGCAGCTTGAGAGTTTCCTACGAGCAGTACTTC
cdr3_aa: CASSLRVSYEQYF

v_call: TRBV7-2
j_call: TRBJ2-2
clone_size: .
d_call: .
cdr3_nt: TGTGCCAGCAGCTTAGCGCCAGGATTAGTCACCGGGGAGCTGTTTTTT
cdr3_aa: CASSLAPGLVTGELFF

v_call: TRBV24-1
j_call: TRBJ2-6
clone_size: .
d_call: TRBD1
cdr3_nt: TGTGCCACCAGTGACGCGACAGGGGGAGTAGTGGCCAACGTCCTGACTTTC
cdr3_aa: CATSDATGGVVANVLTF